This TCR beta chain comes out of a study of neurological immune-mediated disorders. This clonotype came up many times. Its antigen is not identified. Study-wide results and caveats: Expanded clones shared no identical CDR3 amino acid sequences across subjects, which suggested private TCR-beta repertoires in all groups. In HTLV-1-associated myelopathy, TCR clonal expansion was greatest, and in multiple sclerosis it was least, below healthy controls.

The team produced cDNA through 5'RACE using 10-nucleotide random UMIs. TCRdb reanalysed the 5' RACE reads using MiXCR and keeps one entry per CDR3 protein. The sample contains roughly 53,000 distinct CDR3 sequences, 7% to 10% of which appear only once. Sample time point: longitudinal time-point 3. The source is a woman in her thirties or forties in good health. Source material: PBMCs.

The chain's CDR3 is CASSQDRTSGRGSYNEQFF. Here the CDR3 DNA reads TGCGCCAGCAGCCAAGATAGGACTAGCGGGCGGGGCTCCTACAATGAGCAGTTCTTC. V is TRBV4-3 and J is TRBJ2-1; 11 positions agree with TRBD2. J lost 0 bases, V lost 0 bases, and 7 bases had no gene match. This CDR3 has 19 amino acids. Germline loops: CDR1 LGHNA, CDR2 YSLEER.